The 6 T cell receptor beta chains below were found in one sample sequenced in a study of cytomegalovirus exposure and HLA in healthy donors. PCR used 60 Vbeta primers and 13 Jbeta primers. Clones were sequenced by immunoSEQ multiplex PCR, and TCRdb holds only the in-frame ones, with some missing. This sample carries around 130,000 clones, roughly four fifths of them seen once, and the ten largest clones take roughly 3%. The material sequenced was PBMCs. Receptors were obtained from a woman in her forties in good health and CMV-seropositive.

V usage is TRBV7-8 and J usage is TRBJ2-5; D is possibly TRBD2 (5 bases). The CDR3 sequence is 15 residues long. V lost 1 base and J 9 bases, leaving 18 bases between the germline ends. Germline CDR1 reads SGHVS; CDR2 reads FQNEAQ. The chain's CDR3 is CASSLGVTTQGAQYF. CDR3 DNA sequence: TGTGCCAGCAGCTTAGGCGTGACTACCCAAGGAGCCCAGTACTTC.

In the case of this clone: Other DNA sequences in this sample translate to the same CDR3. The J gene is TRBJ1-1, the V gene TRBV19; D remains ambiguous. V was clipped by 1 base and J by 1 base, with 4 bases between them. Germline V gene sequence: CDR1 LNHDA, CDR2 SQIVND (reference sequence). This CDR3 is built from 13 residues. The CDR3 is CASSIGRNTEAFF. Written as DNA, the CDR3 is TGTGCCAGTAGTATAGGGAGGAACACTGAAGCTTTCTTT.

This rearrangement joins TRBV19 to TRBJ2-7, with D uncertain. V was cut by 4 bases and J by 4 bases, with 11 bases left in between. CDR3 length: 13 residues. Germline CDR1 LNHDA, CDR2 SQIVND (reference sequence). DNA of the CDR3: TGTGCCAGTAGTAGCCACGGGTCTTACGAGCAGTACTTC. Protein product: CASSSHGSYEQYF.

There are a few counts of this clone. This chain joins TRBV4-2 and TRBJ1-5; 12 positions match TRBD1. This CDR3 is built from 17 residues. From germline, CDR1 is LGHNA and CDR2 YNFKEQ. V was pared by 5 bases and J by 1 base, with 6 bases of the junction left unmatched. CDR3 amino acids: CASSSGQGATSNQPQHF. CDR3 DNA sequence: TGTGCCAGCAGCTCGGGACAGGGGGCGACGAGCAATCAGCCCCAGCATTTT.

This chain uses TRBV19 with TRBJ1-1, with 7 nucleotides matching TRBD1. CDR3 length equals 14 residues. Germline V CDR1 and CDR2: LNHDA, SQIVND (reference sequence). Losses at the gene ends were 7 bases for V and 3 bases for J; bases not matched to a gene: 8. The CDR3 is CASKRGPDYTEAFF. In DNA form, the CDR3 reads TGTGCCAGTAAAAGGGGGCCGGACTACACTGAAGCTTTCTTT.

The gene calls are TRBV27 and TRBJ1-6, with unresolved D. Germline V gene sequence: CDR1 MNHEY, CDR2 SMNVEV (reference sequence). V shed 7 bases and J shed 0 bases, with 13 bases lying between them. CDR3 length: 16 residues. CDR3 region: CASTITRDSYNSPLHF. The DNA of the CDR3 is TGTGCCAGCACTATCACTCGAGACTCCTATAATTCACCCCTCCACTTT.